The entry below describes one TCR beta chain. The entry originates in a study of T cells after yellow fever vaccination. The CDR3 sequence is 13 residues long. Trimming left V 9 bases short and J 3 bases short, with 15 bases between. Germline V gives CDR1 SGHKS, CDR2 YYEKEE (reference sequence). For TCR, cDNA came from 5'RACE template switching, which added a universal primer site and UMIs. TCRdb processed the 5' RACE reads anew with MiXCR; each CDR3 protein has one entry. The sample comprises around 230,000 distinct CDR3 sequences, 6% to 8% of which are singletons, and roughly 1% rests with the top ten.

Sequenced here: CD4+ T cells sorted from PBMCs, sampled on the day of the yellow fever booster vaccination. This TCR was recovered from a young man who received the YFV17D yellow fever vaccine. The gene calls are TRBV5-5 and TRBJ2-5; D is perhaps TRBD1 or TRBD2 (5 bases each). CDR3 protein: CAIGPGTEETQYF. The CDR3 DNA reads TGTGCCATCGGCCCAGGGACGGAAGAGACCCAGTACTTC.